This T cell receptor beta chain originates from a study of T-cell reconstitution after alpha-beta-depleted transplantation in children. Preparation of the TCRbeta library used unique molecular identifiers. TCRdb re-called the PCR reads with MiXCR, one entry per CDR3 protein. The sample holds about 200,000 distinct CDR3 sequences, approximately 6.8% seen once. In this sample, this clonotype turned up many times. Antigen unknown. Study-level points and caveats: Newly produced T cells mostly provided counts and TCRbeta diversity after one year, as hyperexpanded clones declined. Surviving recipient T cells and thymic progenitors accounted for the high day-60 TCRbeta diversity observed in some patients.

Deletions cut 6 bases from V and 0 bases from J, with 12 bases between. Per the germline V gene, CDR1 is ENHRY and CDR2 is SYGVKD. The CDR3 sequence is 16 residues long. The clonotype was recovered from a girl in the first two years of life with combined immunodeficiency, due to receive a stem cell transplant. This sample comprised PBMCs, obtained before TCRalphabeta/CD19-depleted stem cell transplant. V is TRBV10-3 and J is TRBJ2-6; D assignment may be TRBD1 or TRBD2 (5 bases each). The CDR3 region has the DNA TGTGCCATCAGGGGGGAACCCTTCTCTGGGGCCAACGTCCTGACTTTC. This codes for CAIRGEPFSGANVLTF.